The clone carrying this T cell receptor beta chain was counted between two and nine times. This CDR3 comprises 15 residues. CDR1 and CDR2 (germline): LNHDA, SQIVND (reference sequence). After removal of 6 bases from V and 8 bases from J, the junction contained 8 bases not matched to a gene. This specimen comes from a study of blood T cell repertoires in COVID-19. Study at large: Collection of acute and convalescent COVID-19 samples took place in the United States, Italy and Spain.

Using immunoSEQ multiplex PCR, the repertoire was profiled, and TCRdb retains in-frame clones only, with some absent. The sample consists of over 200,000 clones, roughly nine tenths of them appearing once. Material: PBMCs or T cells enriched from blood (not recorded which). The V gene is TRBV19, the J gene TRBJ1-4; 11 positions agree with TRBD1. The receptor was isolated from a woman aged 45-60 years in a cohort exposed to, infected with or recovered from COVID-19 (not recorded which). The chain's CDR3 is CASSTTGTGGEKLFF. CDR3 nucleotides: TGTGCCAGTAGCACAACCGGGACAGGGGGAGAAAAACTGTTTTTT. The whole variable domain, remainder taken from reference TRBV19 and TRBJ1-4, is DGGITQSPKYLFRKEGQNVTLSCEQNLNHDAMYWYRQDPGQGLRLIYYSQIVNDFQKGDIAEGYSVSREKKESFPLTVTSAQKNPTAFYLCASSTTGTGGEKLFFGSGTQLSVL.